A single sample gave rise to the 10 T cell receptor beta chains below, sequenced in a study of blood T cell repertoires in COVID-19 (dated by TCRdb to 2018 to 2021). Library preparation employed the immunoSEQ multiplex PCR assay. In its TCRdb copy, this immuneACCESS table keeps in-frame sequences only and misses some clones. Where compared with another copy, unresolved V genes explain less than half of these, and the others have no known cause. In this sample the table shows some 66,000 clones, approximately 90% of which occur a single time. About 7.3% of the sample is held by the ten biggest clonotypes. Sequencing was carried out using peripheral blood. Receptor source: a human donor in a cohort sampled during active COVID-19.

V gene TRBV5-1 combines with J gene TRBJ2-2; D is perhaps TRBD2 (6 bases). The germline gives CDR1 SGHRS, CDR2 YFSETQ. V shed 0 bases and J shed 6 bases, with 12 bases lying between them. This CDR3 comprises 15 residues. For the CDR3, the DNA is TGCGCCAGCAGCTTGGCGGGGGACGGTCCCGGGGAGCTGTTTTTT. Protein product: CASSLAGDGPGELFF. The whole variable domain, remainder taken from reference TRBV5-1 and TRBJ2-2, is KAGVTQTPRYLIKTRGQQVTLSCSPISGHRSVSWYQQTPGQGLQFLFEYFSETQRNKGNFPGRFSGRQFSNSRSEMNVSTLELGDSALYLCASSLAGDGPGELFFGEGSRLTVL.

This sequence joins TRBV19 and TRBJ1-2; TRBD1 matches at 8 bases. Germline values: CDR1 LNHDA, CDR2 SQIVND (reference sequence). The CDR3 spans 16 residues. V shed 3 bases and J 4 bases; nucleotides not matched to a gene: 10. The CDR3 region has the DNA TGTGCCAGTAGTATGTTGGACAGGGAGTGGGGCTATGGCTACACCTTC. Encoded protein: CASSMLDREWGYGYTF. The complete variable domain, with remaining parts taken from reference TRBV19 and TRBJ1-2, reads DGGITQSPKYLFRKEGQNVTLSCEQNLNHDAMYWYRQDPGQGLRLIYYSQIVNDFQKGDIAEGYSVSREKKESFPLTVTSAQKNPTAFYLCASSMLDREWGYGYTFGSGTRLTVV.

The rearrangement links TRBV3-1 (or the pseudogene TRBV3-2) to TRBJ2-5; tentatively, D is TRBD2 (6 bases). This CDR3 comprises 16 residues. Trimming cost V 0 bases and J 8 bases, with 19 bases left between them. CDR1 and CDR2 from the germline V gene are LGHDT and YNNKEL (reference sequence). As DNA, the CDR3 is TGTGCCAGCAGCCAAGAGCTCTTGGGGGGAAGGGAAACCCAGTACTTC. This gives the protein CASSQELLGGRETQYF.

The chain combines TRBV6-5 with TRBJ2-7, with D possibly TRBD2 on 5 matching bases. Trimming shortened V by 2 bases and J by 0 bases, and 8 bases separated the two germline ends. The CDR3 contains 14 residues. Germline V gene sequence: CDR1 MNHEY, CDR2 SVGAGI. CDR3: CASSYGAASYEQYF. The CDR3 bases are TGTGCCAGCAGTTACGGAGCGGCCTCCTACGAGCAGTACTTC.

The chain uses TRBV2 and TRBJ1-2, with D unresolved. Deletions cut 4 bases from V and 3 bases from J, with 9 bases between. Germline CDR1 and CDR2: SNHLY and FYNNEI. CDR3 length equals 13 residues. CDR3 bases: TGTGCCAGCAGTGTTGCAGGCGACTATGGCTACACCTTC. Protein sequence: CASSVAGDYGYTF.

The CDR3 here is CASRGAGELFF. In DNA, the CDR3 is TGTGCCAGTCGAGGAGCCGGGGAGCTGTTTTTT. The genes are TRBV19 and TRBJ2-2, with D hard to call. This CDR3 has 11 amino acids. With 8 bases removed from V and 6 bases from J, the gap between germline ends came to 7 bases. CDR1 and CDR2 from the germline V gene are LNHDA and SQIVND (reference sequence).

The rearrangement uses TRBV2 and TRBJ2-7; 9 nucleotides match TRBD1. With 3 bases clipped from V and 6 bases from J, the junction kept 9 bases outside the gene matches. Per germline, CDR1 SNHLY and CDR2 FYNNEI. The CDR3 runs 15 residues. CDR3 amino acids: CASSEVGQGSTEQYF. CDR3 DNA sequence: TGTGCCAGCAGTGAGGTGGGACAGGGATCGACCGAGCAGTACTTC.

The chain uses TRBV19 and TRBJ2-3, with D unresolved. Germline loops: CDR1 LNHDA, CDR2 SQIVND (reference sequence). With 5 bases removed from V and 0 bases from J, the gap between germline ends came to 9 bases. The CDR3 length is 14 residues. CDR3 sequence (DNA): TGTGCCAGTAGTCCCACTTCTAGCACAGATACGCAGTATTTT. It specifies CASSPTSSTDTQYF.

The DNA for the CDR3 is TGTGCCAGTAGTCTCACCCTACTAGGGGGGGTTTCGGAAAAACTGTTTTTT. Residues: CASSLTLLGGVSEKLFF. The J gene is TRBJ1-4, the V gene TRBV19; the D gene is possibly TRBD1 (6 bases). CDR3 size: 17 residues. Between the trimmed V and J ends, which lost 5 bases and 8 bases, there was a span of 24 bases. CDR1 and CDR2 (germline): LNHDA, SQIVND (reference sequence).

The rearrangement joins TRBV5-1 to TRBJ2-1; no clear D. There are 12 residues in the CDR3. The germline CDR1 and CDR2 sequences are SGHRS and YFSETQ. V was pared by 1 base and J by 6 bases, with 5 bases between. Here the CDR3 DNA reads TGCGCCAGCAGCTTGCGTCTCAATGAGCAGTTCTTC. Residues: CASSLRLNEQFF.